This T cell receptor beta chain came from a study of T cell repertoires in cytomegalovirus infection (dated by TCRdb to between 2019 and 2020). Some background on the complete study: Recently identified HLA-C-restricted CMV epitopes, whose presentation resists viral immunomodulation, were targeted by peptide stimulations together with well-studied HLA-B-restricted epitopes. Because public TCR beta signatures pointed to carriage of CMV infection together with the matching HLA type, the HLA type of each donor mattered for the analysis. Results the study describes overall, beyond this receptor: Carriers of CMV infection plus the relevant HLA type were discriminated by the cumulative frequency of public TCR beta family members in the study cohort and in an independent approximately 340-donor cohort. In the ex vivo response, HLA-C-restricted CMV-specific TCR beta clonotypes were dominant, and in two of eight donors the single most frequent clonotype came from this HLA-C-restricted group.

TCRdb records Illumina HiSeq 1500 as the sequencer. Through fastp at Q25 and MiXCR, TCRdb rebuilt clones from the public reads, retaining in-frame beta chains. Here each entry gathers all rows of one CDR3 protein and keeps the most common genes and DNA. The sample table holds hundreds of thousands of distinct CDR3 sequences, of which almost 30% were seen once. Of the sample, 20% falls within the top ten clones. To note about this clonotype: Its specific antigen is unknown. No base-level quality is on record; no much larger clone is a single base apart.

Interpreted using the paper, the treatment or condition label stands for: in vitro stimulation with specific CMV peptide epitopes to enrich CMV-specific T cells. From cysteine to phenylalanine, the CDR3 is 15 amino acids long. Only CDR3 DNA remains: 45 bases, in frame from the first base. Via the germline V gene, CDR1 is KGHDR and CDR2 SFDVKD. The germline V and J ends show losses of 4 bases and 2 bases respectively, and no gene match explains 4 bases of the junction. This receptor was obtained from a human donor in good health (CMV status not recorded). Some clones in this sample may be carry-over from other donors' samples. Here the sequenced sample was cultured PBMCs, taken from culture after CMV antigen stimulation. The V gene is TRBV24-1 and the J gene is TRBJ1-5, with 7 bases in between that match TRBD1. CDR3 loop: CATSERGRGNQPQHF. The base sequence is TGTGCCACCAGTGAGAGGGGGCGAGGCAATCAGCCCCAGCATTTT.